The entry below gives a single T cell receptor (beta chain) sequence along with its context. Its matching antigen is unknown. One base away lies a much larger clone, so this may be a sequencing read error. The library was built from about 400 ng RNA with molecular barcoded adaptors for alpha/delta and beta/gamma chains. TCRdb independently ran MiXCR on the reads; one entry per CDR3 protein. This table has more than 55,000 distinct CDR3 sequences, less than 20% appearing once. These data are taken from a study of read filtering for tumor transcriptome and immune sequencing. Study in general: Whole-transcriptome libraries were prepared after DNase treatment.

Study-wide results and caveats: Even smaller IR-seq throughput identified most shared clonotypes. In IR-seq, single-read clonotypes were about 81.9% of clonotypes but about 3.5% of reads. Correlation between methods rose after single-read clonotypes were removed.

V shed 2 bases and J 3 bases; nucleotides not matched to a gene: 7. CDR1 is LNHDA, CDR2 SQIVND, per germline (reference sequence). This CDR3 has 15 residues. The TCR sequence derives from a donor at least 40 years old with multiple myeloma. Sequenced: a population of CD138-negative cells sorted from bone marrow. The chain joins TRBV19 to TRBJ2-7, with 7 bases identical to TRBD2. CDR3 residues: CASSIYPAGNYEQYF. CDR3 in DNA: TGTGCCAGTAGTATATACCCAGCGGGGAACTACGAGCAGTACTTC.